The 15 T cell receptor beta chains in this list originate from one sample, sequenced in a study of vaccination effects on CD4 cells after COVID-19. Their antigens remain unidentified. Peptide-pool stimulation followed by sequencing identified expanded antigen-specific CD4+ clonotypes in the ViraFEST assay. Scientists isolated CD4+ T cells after an approximately 10-day culture period ended. Two doses of BNT162b2 or mRNA-1273 vaccine were administered to participants. The data were produced by immunoSEQ multiplex PCR, yet TCRdb's version contains in-frame clones alone and is incomplete. The table records around 24,000 clones, over 75% of them present only once. Sequenced material: CD4+ T cells from PBMCs cultured with HCoV-NL63 spike peptides, taken after COVID-19 vaccination. The source of these receptors is a human donor who received a COVID-19 vaccine.

The genes are TRBV25-1 and TRBJ2-1; 8 bases are shared with TRBD1. CDR3 length equals 15 residues. V trimming: 2 bases; J trimming: 0 bases; junction bases outside the gene matches: 0. Germline assignment: CDR1 MGHDK and CDR2 SYGVNS. The CDR3 coding sequence is TGTGCCAGCAGTGAAGGACAGGGCTCCTACAATGAGCAGTTCTTC. Its translation: CASSEGQGSYNEQFF. The full variable domain, completed using reference TRBV25-1 and TRBJ2-1, is EADIYQTPRYLVIGTGKKITLECSQTMGHDKMYWYQQDPGMELHLIHYSYGVNSTEKGDLSSESTVSRIRTEHFPLTLESARPSHTSQYLCASSEGQGSYNEQFFGPGTRLTVL.

The chain employs TRBV3-1 (or the pseudogene TRBV3-2) and TRBJ2-5, with TRBD2 identical over 11 bases. The V gene end was trimmed by 7 bases and the J gene end by 4 bases; junction bases not matched to a gene: 8. There are 15 residues in the CDR3. Germline CDR1 is LGHDT and CDR2 is YNNKEL (reference sequence). This chain's CDR3 is CASTQTSGVGETQYF. The CDR3 DNA reads as TGTGCCAGCACCCAGACTAGCGGGGTCGGAGAGACCCAGTACTTC.

The V gene is TRBV15, the J gene TRBJ2-3; 10 bases are a match to TRBD1. The V gene end was trimmed by 3 bases and the J gene end by 5 bases; junction bases not matched to a gene: 2. Germline-derived CDR1 and CDR2 are LNHNV and YYDKDF (reference sequence). The CDR3 sequence is 14 residues long. The CDR3 DNA is TGTGCCACCAGCAGCGACAGGGGGCAAGATACGCAGTATTTT. This codes for CATSSDRGQDTQYF.

V is TRBV30 and J is TRBJ1-2; a possible D gene is TRBD1 (6 bases). V lost 4 bases, J lost 8 bases, and 11 bases lay in between. The CDR3 is 11 amino acids. Germline V gene sequence: CDR1 GTSNPN, CDR2 SVGIG (reference sequence). CDR3 sequence reads: CAWNREGGYTF. The CDR3 nucleotides are TGTGCCTGGAACAGGGAGGGAGGCTACACCTTC.

The CDR3 nucleotides are TGCAGCGTTGATGACAGTACCTACGAGCAGTACTTC. This translates into CSVDDSTYEQYF. The rearrangement links TRBV29-1 to TRBJ2-7; D possibly corresponds to TRBD1 (5 bases). There are 12 residues in the CDR3. From germline, CDR1 is SQVTM and CDR2 ANQGSEA. Between the trimmed V and J ends, which lost 3 bases and 2 bases, there was a span of 8 bases.

The chain uses TRBV12-5 and TRBJ2-5; TRBD1 matches 8 bases. The CDR3 totals 15 residues. The germline gives CDR1 LGHNT, CDR2 FRNRAP. The trim removed 6 bases at V and 5 bases at J, leaving 11 bases unmatched. The CDR3 DNA is TGTGCTAGTGGCACGGGACAGGCTGATTCGGAGACCCAGTACTTC. Amino acid sequence: CASGTGQADSETQYF.

With respect to this clone: The junction shows a germline mismatch at one end, possibly a read error. The chain employs TRBV2 and TRBJ1-2; 8 bases are shared with TRBD1. The CDR3 totals 10 residues. The germline V gene has CDR1 SNHLY and CDR2 FYNNEI. CDR3 sequence (DNA): TGTGCCAGCAGTTCGACAGGGGTTTTTTTC. Translating gives CASSSTGVFF.

This chain joins TRBV10-3 and TRBJ2-5; 11 bases agree with TRBD1. The CDR3 covers 15 residues. Looked up from germline, CDR1 is ENHRY and CDR2 is SYGVKD. Trimming cost V 6 bases and J 4 bases; bases outside gene matches: 7. The CDR3 region has the DNA TGTGCCATCAGGATGGGACAGGGGGATGGAGAGACCCAGTACTTC. Amino acid sequence: CAIRMGQGDGETQYF.

This chain links TRBV2 with TRBJ1-1; the match to TRBD1 covers 7 bases. Germline lookup yields CDR1 SNHLY and CDR2 FYNNEI. Germline trimming cut 8 bases from V and 1 base from J; bases unmatched to any gene: 4. The CDR3 runs to 13 residues. CDR3 bases: TGTGCCAGCCGGGGACAGCAGAACACTGAAGCTTTCTTT. As protein: CASRGQQNTEAFF.

This clone has a single count. The chain joins TRBV6-5 to TRBJ2-7; 7 bases agree with TRBD2. The CDR3 covers 15 residues. Germline loops: CDR1 MNHEY, CDR2 SVGAGI. Trimming removed 2 bases from V and 2 bases from J; junction bases left unmatched: 6. DNA of the CDR3: TGTGCCAGCAGTTACGGGGGGGTCGGAACCTACGAGCAGTACTTC. Its protein is CASSYGGVGTYEQYF.

This clone was counted between two and nine times. The chain uses TRBV3-1 (or the pseudogene TRBV3-2) and TRBJ2-1; TRBD2 matches 8 bases. CDR1 and CDR2 (germline): LGHDT, YNNKEL (reference sequence). CDR3 length: 15 residues. With 1 base clipped from V and 3 bases from J, the junction kept 2 bases outside the gene matches. Here the CDR3 DNA reads TGTGCCAGCAGCCAAGTACTAGCGGTCTACAATGAGCAGTTCTTC. Its translation is CASSQVLAVYNEQFF.

J is TRBJ2-3 and V is TRBV2; D perhaps matches TRBD2 (6 bases). The ends were cut back, 8 bases at V and 10 bases at J, with 19 bases in the middle. The CDR3 totals 13 residues. The germline V gene encodes CDR1 SNHLY and CDR2 FYNNEI. This CDR3 reads CASEAGPNTAQYF. CDR3 DNA sequence: TGTGCCAGCGAGGCGGGGCCTAATACGGCGCAGTATTTT.

The chain couples TRBV29-1 to TRBJ2-1, with D possibly TRBD1 on 5 matching bases. The CDR3 consists of 15 residues. The V end lost 1 base, the J end lost 6 bases, and 16 bases lay between the germline ends. CDR1 and CDR2 from the germline V gene are SQVTM and ANQGSEA. The CDR3 here is CSVEALGQTSNEQFF. DNA of the CDR3: TGCAGCGTTGAAGCTCTGGGGCAGACATCCAATGAGCAGTTCTTC.

The J gene is TRBJ1-1, the V gene TRBV4-3; the match to TRBD1 covers 10 bases. V shed 0 bases, J shed 10 bases, and the junction held 5 bases outside the gene matches. This CDR3 contains 14 residues. From germline, CDR1 is LGHNA and CDR2 YSLEER. The CDR3 bases are TGCGCCAGCAGCCAAGATGGGGGGACAGGGGTAGCTTTCTTT. Protein: CASSQDGGTGVAFF.

The V gene is TRBV10-2, the J gene TRBJ2-3; a possible D gene is TRBD2 (7 bases). Germline-derived CDR1 and CDR2 are WSHSY and SAAADI. There are 15 residues in the CDR3. V lost 6 bases and J lost 1, with 14 bases in between. CDR3 DNA sequence: TGCGCCAGCAGGGGGGCTAGCGGACGCACAGATACGCAGTATTTT. Translated, it gives CASRGASGRTDTQYF.